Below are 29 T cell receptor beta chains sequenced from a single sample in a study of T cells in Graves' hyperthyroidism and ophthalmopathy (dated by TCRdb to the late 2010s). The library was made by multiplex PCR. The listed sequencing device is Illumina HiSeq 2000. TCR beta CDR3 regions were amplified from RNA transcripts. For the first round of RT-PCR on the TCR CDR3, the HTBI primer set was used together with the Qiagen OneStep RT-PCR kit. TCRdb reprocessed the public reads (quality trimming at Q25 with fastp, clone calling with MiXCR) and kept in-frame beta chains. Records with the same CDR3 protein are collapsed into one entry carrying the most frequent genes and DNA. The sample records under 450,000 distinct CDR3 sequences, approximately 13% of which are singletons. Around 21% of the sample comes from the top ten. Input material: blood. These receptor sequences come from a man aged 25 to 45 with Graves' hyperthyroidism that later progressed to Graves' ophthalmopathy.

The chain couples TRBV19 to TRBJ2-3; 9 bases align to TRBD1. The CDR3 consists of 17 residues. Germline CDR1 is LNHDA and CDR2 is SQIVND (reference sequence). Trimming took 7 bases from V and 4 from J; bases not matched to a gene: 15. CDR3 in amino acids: CASTPTGGGAPPDTQYF. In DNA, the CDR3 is TGTGCCAGTACCCCGACAGGGGGTGGGGCCCCCCCAGATACGCAGTATTTT.

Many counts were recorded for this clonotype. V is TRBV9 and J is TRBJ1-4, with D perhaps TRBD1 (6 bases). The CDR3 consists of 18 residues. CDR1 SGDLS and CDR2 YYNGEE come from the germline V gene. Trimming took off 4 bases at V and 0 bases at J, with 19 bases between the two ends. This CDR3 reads CASSIGPGQRTTNEKLFF. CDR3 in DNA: TGTGCCAGCAGCATAGGACCGGGACAACGAACAACTAATGAAAAACTGTTTTTT.

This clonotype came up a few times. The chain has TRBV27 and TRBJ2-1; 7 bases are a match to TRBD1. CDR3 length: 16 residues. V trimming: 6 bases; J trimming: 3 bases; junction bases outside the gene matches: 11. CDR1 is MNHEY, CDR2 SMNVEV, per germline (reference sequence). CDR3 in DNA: TGTGCCAGCAGCCTATACCCGGGACAGCTCTACAATGAGCAGTTCTTC. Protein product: CASSLYPGQLYNEQFF.

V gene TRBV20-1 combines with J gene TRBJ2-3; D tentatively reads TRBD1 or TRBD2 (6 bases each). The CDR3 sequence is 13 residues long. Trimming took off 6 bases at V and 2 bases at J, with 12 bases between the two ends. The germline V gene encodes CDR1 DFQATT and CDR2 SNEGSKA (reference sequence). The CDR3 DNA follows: TGCAGTGCCGTGGGGGGCAACACAGATACGCAGTATTTT. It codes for CSAVGGNTDTQYF.

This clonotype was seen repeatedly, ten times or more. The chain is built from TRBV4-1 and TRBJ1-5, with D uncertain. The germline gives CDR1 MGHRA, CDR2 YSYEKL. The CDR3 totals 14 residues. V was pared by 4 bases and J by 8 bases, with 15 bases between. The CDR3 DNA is TGCGCCAGCAGCCCCCGACACCTCGGTGAGCCCCAGCATTTT. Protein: CASSPRHLGEPQHF.

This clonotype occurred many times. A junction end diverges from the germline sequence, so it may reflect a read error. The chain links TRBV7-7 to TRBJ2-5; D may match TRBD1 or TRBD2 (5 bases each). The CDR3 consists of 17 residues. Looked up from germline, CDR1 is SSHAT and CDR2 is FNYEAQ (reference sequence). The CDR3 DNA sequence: TGTGCTAGCAGCTTATCTCCGGGACGTCCACACCAAGAGACCCAGTACTTC. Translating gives CASSLSPGRPHQETQYF.

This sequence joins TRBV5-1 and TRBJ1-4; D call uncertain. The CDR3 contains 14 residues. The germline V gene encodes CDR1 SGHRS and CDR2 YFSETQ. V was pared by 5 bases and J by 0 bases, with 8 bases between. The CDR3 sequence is CASRFHATNEKLFF. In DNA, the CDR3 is TGCGCCAGCAGGTTTCACGCAACTAATGAAAAACTGTTTTTT.

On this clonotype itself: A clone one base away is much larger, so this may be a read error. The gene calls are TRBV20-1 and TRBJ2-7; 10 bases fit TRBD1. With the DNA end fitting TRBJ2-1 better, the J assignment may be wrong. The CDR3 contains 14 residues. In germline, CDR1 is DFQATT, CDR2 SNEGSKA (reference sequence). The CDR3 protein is CSASPGQGKYEQFF. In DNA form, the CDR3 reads TGCAGTGCTAGCCCGGGACAGGGGAAATACGAGCAGTTCTTC.

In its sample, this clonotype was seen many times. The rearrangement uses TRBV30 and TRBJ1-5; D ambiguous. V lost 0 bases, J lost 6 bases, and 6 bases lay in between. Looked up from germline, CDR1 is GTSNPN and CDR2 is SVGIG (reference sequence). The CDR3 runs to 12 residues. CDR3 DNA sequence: TGTGCCTGGAGTGTACATGGTCAGCCCCAGCATTTT. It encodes CAWSVHGQPQHF.

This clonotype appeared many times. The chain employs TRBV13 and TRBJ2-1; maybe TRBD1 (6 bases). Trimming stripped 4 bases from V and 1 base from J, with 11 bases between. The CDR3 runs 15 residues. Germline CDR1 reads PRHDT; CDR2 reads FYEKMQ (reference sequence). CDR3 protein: CASSSRDKSYNEQFF. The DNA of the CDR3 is TGTGCCAGCAGCTCCCGGGACAAATCCTACAATGAGCAGTTCTTC. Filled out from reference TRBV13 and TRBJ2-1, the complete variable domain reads AAGVIQSPRHLIKEKRETATLKCYPIPRHDTVYWYQQGPGQDPQFLISFYEKMQSDKGSIPDRFSAQQFSDYHSELNMSSLELGDSALYFCASSSRDKSYNEQFFGPGTRLTVL.

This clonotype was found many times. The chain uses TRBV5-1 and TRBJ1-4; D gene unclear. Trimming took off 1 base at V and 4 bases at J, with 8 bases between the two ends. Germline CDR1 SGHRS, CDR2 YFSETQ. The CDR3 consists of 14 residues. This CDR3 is CASSLRGDNEKLFF. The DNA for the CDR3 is TGCGCCAGCAGCTTGAGAGGAGATAATGAAAAACTGTTTTTT.

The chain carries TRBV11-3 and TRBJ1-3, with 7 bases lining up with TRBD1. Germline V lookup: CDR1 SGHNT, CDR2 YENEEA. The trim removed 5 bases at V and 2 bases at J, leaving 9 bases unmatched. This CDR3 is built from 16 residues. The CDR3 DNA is TGTGCCAGCAGCCCAACCAGAGGGGGCACTGGAAACACCATATATTTT. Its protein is CASSPTRGGTGNTIYF. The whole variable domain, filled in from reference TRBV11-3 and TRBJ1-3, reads EAGVVQSPRYKIIEKKQPVAFWCNPISGHNTLYWYLQNLGQGPELLIRYENEEAVDDSQLPKDRFSAERLKGVDSTLKIQPAELGDSAVYLCASSPTRGGTGNTIYFGEGSWLTVV.

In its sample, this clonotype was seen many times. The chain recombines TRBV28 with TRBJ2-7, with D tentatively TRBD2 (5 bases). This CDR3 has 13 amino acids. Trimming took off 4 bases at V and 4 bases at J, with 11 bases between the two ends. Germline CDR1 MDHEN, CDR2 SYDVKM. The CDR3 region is CASSSGGLYEQYF. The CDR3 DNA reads TGTGCCAGCAGTTCCGGAGGTTTATACGAGCAGTACTTC.

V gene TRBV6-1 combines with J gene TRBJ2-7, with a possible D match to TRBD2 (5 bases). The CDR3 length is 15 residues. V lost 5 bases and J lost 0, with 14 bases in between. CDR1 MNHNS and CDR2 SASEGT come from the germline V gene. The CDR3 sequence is CASSHIHGNSYEQYF. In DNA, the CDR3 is TGTGCCAGCAGTCACATCCACGGGAACTCCTACGAGCAGTACTTC.

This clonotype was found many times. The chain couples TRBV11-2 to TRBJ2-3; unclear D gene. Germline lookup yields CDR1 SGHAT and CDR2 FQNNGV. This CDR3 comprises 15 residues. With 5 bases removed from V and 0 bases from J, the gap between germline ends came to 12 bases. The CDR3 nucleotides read TGTGCCAGCAGCCTTAATCCGTCTAGCACAGATACGCAGTATTTT. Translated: CASSLNPSSTDTQYF.

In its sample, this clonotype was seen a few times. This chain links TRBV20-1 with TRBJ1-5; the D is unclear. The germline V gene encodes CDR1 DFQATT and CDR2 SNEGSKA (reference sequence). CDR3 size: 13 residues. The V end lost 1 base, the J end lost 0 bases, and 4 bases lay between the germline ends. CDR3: CSARAYSNQPQHF. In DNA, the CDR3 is TGCAGTGCTAGAGCCTATAGCAATCAGCCCCAGCATTTT.

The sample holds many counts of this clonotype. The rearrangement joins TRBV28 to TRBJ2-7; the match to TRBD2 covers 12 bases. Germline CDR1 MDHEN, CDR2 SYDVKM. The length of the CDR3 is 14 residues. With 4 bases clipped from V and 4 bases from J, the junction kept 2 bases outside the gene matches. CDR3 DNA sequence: TGTGCCAGCAGTTCTCTAGCGGGGGGGTACGAGCAGTACTTC. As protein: CASSSLAGGYEQYF. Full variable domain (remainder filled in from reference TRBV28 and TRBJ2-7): DVKVTQSSRYLVKRTGEKVFLECVQDMDHENMFWYRQDPGLGLRLIYFSYDVKMKEKGDIPEGYSVSREKKERFSLILESASTNQTSMYLCASSSLAGGYEQYFGPGTRLTVT.

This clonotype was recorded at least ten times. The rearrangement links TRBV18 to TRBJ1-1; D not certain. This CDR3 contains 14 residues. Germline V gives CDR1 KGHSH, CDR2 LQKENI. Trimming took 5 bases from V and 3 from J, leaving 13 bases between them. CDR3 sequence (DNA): TGTGCCAGCTCAGCACGCCGGGGAGACACTGAAGCTTTCTTT. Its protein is CASSARRGDTEAFF.

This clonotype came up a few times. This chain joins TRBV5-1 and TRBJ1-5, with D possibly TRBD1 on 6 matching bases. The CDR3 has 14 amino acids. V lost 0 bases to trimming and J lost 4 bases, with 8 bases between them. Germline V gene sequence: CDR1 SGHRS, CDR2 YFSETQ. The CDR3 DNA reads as TGCGCCAGCAGCTTGGCGGGACAAAATCAGCCCCAGCATTTT. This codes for CASSLAGQNQPQHF.

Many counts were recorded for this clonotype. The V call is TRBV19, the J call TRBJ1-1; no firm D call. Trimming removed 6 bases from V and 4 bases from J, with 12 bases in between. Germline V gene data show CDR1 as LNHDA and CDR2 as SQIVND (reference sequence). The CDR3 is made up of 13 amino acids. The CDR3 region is CASSYLGGTEAFF. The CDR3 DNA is TGTGCCAGTAGCTACCTGGGAGGCACTGAAGCTTTCTTT.

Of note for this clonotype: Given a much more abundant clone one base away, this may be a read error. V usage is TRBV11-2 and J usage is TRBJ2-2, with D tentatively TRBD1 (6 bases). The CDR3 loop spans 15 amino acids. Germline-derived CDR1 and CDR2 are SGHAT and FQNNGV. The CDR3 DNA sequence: TGTGCCAGCGGCTTAGGGGGATTCGCCGGCGGGGAGCTGTTTTTT. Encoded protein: CASGLGGFAGGELFF. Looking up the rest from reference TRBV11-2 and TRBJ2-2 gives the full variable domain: EAGVAQSPRYKIIEKRQSVAFWCNPISGHATLYWYQQILGQGPKLLIQFQNNGVVDDSQLPKDRFSAERLKGVDSTLKIQPAKLEDSAVYLCASGLGGFAGGELFFGEGSRLTVL.

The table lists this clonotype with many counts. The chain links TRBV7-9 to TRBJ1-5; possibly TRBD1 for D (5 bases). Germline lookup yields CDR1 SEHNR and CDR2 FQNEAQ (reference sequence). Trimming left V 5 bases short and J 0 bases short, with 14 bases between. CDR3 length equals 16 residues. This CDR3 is CASSAGAGGSNQPQHF. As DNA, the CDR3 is TGTGCCAGCAGCGCCGGGGCTGGGGGTAGCAATCAGCCCCAGCATTTT.

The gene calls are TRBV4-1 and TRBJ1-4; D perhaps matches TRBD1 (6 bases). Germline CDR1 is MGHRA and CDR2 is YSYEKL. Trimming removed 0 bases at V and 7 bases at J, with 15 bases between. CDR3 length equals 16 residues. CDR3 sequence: CASSQDQRGASEKLFF. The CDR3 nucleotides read TGCGCCAGCAGCCAAGATCAGCGGGGGGCGAGTGAAAAACTGTTTTTT.

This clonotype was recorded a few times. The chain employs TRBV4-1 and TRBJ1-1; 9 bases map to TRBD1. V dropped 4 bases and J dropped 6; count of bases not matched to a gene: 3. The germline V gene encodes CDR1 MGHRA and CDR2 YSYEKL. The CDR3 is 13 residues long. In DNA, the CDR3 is TGCGCCAGCAGCCGAACAGGGGGCGCTGAAGCTTTCTTT. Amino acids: CASSRTGGAEAFF.

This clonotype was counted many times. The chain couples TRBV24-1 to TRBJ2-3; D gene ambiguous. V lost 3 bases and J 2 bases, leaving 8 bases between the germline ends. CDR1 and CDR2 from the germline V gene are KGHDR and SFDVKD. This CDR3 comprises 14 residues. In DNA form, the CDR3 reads TGTGCCACCAGTGATAGGCAATTCACAGATACGCAGTATTTT. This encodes CATSDRQFTDTQYF.

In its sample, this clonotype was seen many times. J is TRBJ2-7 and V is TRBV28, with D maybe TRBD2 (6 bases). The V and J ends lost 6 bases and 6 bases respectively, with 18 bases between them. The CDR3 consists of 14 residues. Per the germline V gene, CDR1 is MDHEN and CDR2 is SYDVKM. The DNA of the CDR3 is TGTGCCAGCAGGTCCACCGGGGGAACGGTCGAGCAGTACTTC. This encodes CASRSTGGTVEQYF.

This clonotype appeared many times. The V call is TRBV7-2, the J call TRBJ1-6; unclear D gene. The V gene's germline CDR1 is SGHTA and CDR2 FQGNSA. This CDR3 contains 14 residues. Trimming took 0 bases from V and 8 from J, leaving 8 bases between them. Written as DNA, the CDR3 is TGTGCCAGCAGCTTAGCCGGAGGGTATTCACCCCTCCACTTT. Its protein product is CASSLAGGYSPLHF.

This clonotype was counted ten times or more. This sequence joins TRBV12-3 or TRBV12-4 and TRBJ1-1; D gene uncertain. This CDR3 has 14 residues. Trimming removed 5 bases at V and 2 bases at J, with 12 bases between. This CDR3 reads CASSRTPLNTEAFF. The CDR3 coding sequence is TGTGCCAGCAGTCGCACACCTCTTAACACTGAAGCTTTCTTT.

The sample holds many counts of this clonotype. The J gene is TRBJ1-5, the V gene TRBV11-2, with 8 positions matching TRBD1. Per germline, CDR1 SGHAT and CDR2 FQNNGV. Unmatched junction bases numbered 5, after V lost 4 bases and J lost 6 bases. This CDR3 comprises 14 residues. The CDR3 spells CASSSDRVIQPQHF. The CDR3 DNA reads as TGTGCCAGCAGCTCGGACAGGGTGATTCAGCCCCAGCATTTT.